The clone carrying this T cell receptor (beta chain) was seen ten or more times. The antigen is not known. This specimen belongs to a study of T cells in Graves' hyperthyroidism and ophthalmopathy. About the study: Before treatment of any kind, peripheral blood was taken at initial diagnosis.

Researchers amplified the TCR beta CDR3 regions from RNA transcripts. The TCR CDR3 was amplified in a first-round RT-PCR using the HTBI primer set. TCRdb itself ran the multiplex PCR reads through MiXCR, one entry per CDR3 protein. The profile shows 540,000 or so distinct CDR3 sequences, around a sixth of them singletons. Study observations and caveats: Most thyroid clonotypes that were expanded above 0.001 also turned up in blood.

V lost 0 bases and J lost 0, with 18 bases in between. Germline CDR1 and CDR2: LGHNT and FRNRAP. There are 19 residues in the CDR3. Uncontrolled infections, other autoimmune diseases, pregnancy or lactation led to exclusion of patients. Fresh peripheral blood, 8 to 10 ml of it, supplied the PBMCs. The clonotype was recovered from a woman aged 25 to 39 with Graves' hyperthyroidism. This chain joins TRBV12-5 and TRBJ1-5; D unclear. The sequenced material came from blood. Here the CDR3 DNA reads TGTGCTAGTGGTTTGGTCCAGACAACCACCATAATTAGCAATCAGCCCCAGCATTTT. Protein product: CASGLVQTTTIISNQPQHF.